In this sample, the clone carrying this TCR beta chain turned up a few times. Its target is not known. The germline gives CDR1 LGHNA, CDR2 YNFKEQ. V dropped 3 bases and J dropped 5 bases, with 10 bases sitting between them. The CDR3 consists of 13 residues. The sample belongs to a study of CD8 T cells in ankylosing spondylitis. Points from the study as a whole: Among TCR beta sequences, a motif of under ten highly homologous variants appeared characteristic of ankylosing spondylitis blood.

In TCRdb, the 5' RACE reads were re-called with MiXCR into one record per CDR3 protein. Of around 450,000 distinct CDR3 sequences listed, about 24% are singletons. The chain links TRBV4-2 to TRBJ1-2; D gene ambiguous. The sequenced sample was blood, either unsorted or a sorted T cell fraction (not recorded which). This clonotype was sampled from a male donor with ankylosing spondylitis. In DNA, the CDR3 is TGTGCCAGCAGCCATGGACGGGAGTATGGCTACACCTTC. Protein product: CASSHGREYGYTF.